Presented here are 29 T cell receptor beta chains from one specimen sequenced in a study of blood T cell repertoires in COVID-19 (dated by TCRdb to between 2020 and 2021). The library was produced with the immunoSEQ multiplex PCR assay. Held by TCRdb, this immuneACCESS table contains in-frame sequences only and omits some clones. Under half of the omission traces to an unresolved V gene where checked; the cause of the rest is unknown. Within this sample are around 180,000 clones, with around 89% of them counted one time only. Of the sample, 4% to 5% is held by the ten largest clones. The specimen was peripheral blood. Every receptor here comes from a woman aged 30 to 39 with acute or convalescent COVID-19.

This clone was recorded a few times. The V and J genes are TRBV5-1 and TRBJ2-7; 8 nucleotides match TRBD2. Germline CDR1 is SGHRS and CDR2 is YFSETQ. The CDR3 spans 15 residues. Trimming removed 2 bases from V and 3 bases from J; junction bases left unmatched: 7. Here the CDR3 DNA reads TGCGCCAGCAGCTTTACCGGGACTAGTTTCTACGAGCAGTACTTC. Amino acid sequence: CASSFTGTSFYEQYF.

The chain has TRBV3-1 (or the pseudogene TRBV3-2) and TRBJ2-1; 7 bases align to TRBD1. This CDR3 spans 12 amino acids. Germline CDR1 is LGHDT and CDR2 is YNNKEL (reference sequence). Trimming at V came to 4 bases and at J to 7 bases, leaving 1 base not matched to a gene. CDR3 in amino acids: CASSPTGNEQFF. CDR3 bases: TGTGCCAGCAGCCCGACAGGGAATGAGCAGTTCTTC.

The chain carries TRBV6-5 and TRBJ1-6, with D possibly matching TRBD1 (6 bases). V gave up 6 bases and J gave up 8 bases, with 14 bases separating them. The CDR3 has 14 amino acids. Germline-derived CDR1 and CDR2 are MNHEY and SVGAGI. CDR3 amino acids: CASRNREWDSPLHF. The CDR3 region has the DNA TGTGCCAGCAGAAACAGGGAATGGGATTCACCCCTCCACTTT.

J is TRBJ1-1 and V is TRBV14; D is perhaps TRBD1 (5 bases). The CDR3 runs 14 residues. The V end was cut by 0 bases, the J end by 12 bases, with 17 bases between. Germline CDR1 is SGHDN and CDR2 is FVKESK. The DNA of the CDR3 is TGTGCCAGCAGCCAAGATTGGGGGGGGAGTGCGACTTTCTTT. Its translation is CASSQDWGGSATFF.

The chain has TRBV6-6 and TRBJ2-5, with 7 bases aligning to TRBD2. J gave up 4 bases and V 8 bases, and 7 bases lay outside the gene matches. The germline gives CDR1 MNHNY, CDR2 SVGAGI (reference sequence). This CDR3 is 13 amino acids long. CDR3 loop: CASRASGGETQYF. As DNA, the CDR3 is TGTGCCAGCCGGGCTAGCGGAGGAGAGACCCAGTACTTC.

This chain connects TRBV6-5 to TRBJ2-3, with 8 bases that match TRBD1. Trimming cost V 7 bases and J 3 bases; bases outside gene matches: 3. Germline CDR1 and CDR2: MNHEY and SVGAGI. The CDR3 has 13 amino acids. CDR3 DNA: TGTGCCAGCACTCAGGGGGCTACAGATACGCAGTATTTT. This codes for CASTQGATDTQYF.

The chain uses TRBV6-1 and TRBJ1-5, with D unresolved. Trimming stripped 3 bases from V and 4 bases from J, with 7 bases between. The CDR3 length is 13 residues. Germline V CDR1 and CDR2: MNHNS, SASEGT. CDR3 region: CASSEMRNQPQHF. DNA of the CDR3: TGTGCCAGCAGTGAGATGCGTAATCAGCCCCAGCATTTT.

The DNA for the CDR3 is TGCGCCAGCGGAAACGGACGGGGAAAACTGTTTTTT. Encoded protein: CASGNGRGKLFF. This chain joins TRBV4-1 and TRBJ1-4; D is unclear. Germline values: CDR1 MGHRA, CDR2 YSYEKL. The V end lost 8 bases, the J end lost 10 bases, and 14 bases lay between the germline ends. This CDR3 spans 12 amino acids.

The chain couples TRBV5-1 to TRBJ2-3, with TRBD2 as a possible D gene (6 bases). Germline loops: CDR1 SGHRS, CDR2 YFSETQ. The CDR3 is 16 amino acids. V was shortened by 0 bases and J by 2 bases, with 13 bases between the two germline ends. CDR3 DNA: TGCGCCAGCAGCTTGGCCGGAGGAGGGATCACAGATACGCAGTATTTT. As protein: CASSLAGGGITDTQYF.

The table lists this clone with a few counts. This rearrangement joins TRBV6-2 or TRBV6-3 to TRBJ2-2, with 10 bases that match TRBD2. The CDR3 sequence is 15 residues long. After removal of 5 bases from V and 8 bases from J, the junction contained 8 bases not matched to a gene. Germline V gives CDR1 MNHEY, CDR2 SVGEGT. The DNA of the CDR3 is TGTGCCAGCAGTCGAGCCCTAGCGGGAGTTGGGGAGCTGTTTTTT. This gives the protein CASSRALAGVGELFF.

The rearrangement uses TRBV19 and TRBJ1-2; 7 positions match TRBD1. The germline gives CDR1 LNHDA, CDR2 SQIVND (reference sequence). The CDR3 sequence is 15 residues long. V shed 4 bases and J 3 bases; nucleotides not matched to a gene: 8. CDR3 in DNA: TGTGCCAGTAGTAGACGACAGGGAGTGGACTATGGCTACACCTTC. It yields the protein CASSRRQGVDYGYTF.

CDR3 coding DNA: TGTGCCAGCAGCCAAGGGACAGGGTGGTACGAGCAGTACTTC. It encodes CASSQGTGWYEQYF. This sequence joins TRBV3-1 (or the pseudogene TRBV3-2) and TRBJ2-7; TRBD1 matches at 8 bases. V trimming: 1 base; J trimming: 4 bases; junction bases outside the gene matches: 3. Germline V CDR1 and CDR2: LGHDT, YNNKEL (reference sequence). The CDR3 is 14 amino acids.

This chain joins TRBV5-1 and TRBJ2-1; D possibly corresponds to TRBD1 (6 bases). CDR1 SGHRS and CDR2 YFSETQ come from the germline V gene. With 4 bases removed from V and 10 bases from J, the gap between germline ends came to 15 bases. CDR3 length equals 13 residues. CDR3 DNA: TGCGCCAGCAGCGGCGCAGGGGTCCACGAGCAGTTCTTC. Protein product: CASSGAGVHEQFF.

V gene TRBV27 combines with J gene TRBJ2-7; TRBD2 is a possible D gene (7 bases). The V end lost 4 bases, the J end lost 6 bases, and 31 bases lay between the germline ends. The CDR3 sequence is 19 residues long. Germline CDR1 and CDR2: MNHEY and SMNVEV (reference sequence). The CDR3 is CASSYWDLAVGGGMGEQYF. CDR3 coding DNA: TGTGCCAGCAGTTATTGGGATCTAGCGGTAGGGGGAGGGATGGGCGAGCAGTACTTC.

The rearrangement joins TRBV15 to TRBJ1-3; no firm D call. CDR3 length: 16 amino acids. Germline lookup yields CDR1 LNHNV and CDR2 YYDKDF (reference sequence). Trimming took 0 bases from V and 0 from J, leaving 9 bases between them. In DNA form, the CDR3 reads TGTGCCACCAGCAGAGACGTGGGCCCCTCTGGAAACACCATATATTTT. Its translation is CATSRDVGPSGNTIYF.

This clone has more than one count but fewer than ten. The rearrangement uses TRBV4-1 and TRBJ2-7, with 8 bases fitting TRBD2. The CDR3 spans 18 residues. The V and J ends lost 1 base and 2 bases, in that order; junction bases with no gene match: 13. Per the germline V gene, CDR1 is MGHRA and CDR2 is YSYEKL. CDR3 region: CASSQGIGTGTSTYEQYF. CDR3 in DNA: TGCGCCAGCAGCCAAGGAATAGGAACCGGGACTAGTACCTACGAGCAGTACTTC.

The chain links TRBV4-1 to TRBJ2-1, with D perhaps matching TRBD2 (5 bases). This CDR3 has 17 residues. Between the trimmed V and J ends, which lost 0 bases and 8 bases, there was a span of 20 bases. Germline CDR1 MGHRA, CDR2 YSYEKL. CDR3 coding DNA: TGCGCCAGCAGCCAAGACTACGGGATAGGGCGTAGAGATGAGCAGTTCTTC. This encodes CASSQDYGIGRRDEQFF.

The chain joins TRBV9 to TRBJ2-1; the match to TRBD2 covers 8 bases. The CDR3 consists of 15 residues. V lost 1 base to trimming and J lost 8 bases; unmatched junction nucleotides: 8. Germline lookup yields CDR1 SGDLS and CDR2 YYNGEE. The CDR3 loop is CASSVKSGGLDEQFF. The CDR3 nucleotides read TGTGCCAGCAGCGTAAAGTCGGGAGGGTTAGATGAGCAGTTCTTC.

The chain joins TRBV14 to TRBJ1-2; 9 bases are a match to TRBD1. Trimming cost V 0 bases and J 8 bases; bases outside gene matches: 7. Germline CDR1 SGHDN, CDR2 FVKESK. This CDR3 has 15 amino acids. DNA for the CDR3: TGTGCCAGCAGCCAAGAGGACAGGGGCCCCGGCGGCTACACCTTC. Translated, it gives CASSQEDRGPGGYTF.

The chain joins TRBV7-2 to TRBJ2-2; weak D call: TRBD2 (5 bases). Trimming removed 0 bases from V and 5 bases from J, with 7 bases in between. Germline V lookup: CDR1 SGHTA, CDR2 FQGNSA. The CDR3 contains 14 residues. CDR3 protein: CASSLAGVTGELFF. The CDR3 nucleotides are TGTGCCAGCAGCTTAGCGGGAGTTACCGGGGAGCTGTTTTTT.

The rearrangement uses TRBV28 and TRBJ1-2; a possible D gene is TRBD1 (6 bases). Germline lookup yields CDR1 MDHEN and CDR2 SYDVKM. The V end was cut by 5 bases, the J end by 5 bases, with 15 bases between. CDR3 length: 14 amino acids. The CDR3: CASSLRQTGYGYTF. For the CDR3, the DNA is TGTGCCAGCAGTCTGAGACAAACAGGGTATGGCTACACCTTC.

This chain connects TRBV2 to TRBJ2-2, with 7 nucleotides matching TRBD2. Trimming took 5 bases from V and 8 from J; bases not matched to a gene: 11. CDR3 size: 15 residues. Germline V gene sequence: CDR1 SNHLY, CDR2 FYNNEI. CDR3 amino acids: CASSYLSGERGELFF. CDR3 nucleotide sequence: TGTGCCAGCAGTTACTTAAGCGGGGAGAGGGGGGAGCTGTTTTTT.

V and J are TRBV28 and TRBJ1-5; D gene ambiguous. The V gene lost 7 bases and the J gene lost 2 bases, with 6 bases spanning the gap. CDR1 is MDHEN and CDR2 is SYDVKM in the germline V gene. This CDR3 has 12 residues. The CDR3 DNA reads TGTGCCAGCACTTATGGCAATCAGCCCCAGCATTTT. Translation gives CASTYGNQPQHF. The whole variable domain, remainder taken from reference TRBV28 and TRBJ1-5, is DVKVTQSSRYLVKRTGEKVFLECVQDMDHENMFWYRQDPGLGLRLIYFSYDVKMKEKGDIPEGYSVSREKKERFSLILESASTNQTSMYLCASTYGNQPQHFGDGTRLSIL.

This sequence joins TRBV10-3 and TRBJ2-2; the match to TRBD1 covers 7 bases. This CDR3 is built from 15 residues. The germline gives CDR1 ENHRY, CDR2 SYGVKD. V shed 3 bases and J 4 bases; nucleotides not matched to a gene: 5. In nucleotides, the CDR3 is TGTGCCATCAGTGATTATACAGGGGCCACCGGGGAGCTGTTTTTT. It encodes CAISDYTGATGELFF.

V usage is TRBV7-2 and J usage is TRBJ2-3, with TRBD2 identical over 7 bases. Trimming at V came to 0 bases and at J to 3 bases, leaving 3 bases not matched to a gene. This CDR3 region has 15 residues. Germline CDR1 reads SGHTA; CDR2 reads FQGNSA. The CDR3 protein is CASSLASGGTDTQYF. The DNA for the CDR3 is TGTGCCAGCAGCTTAGCTTCGGGAGGTACAGATACGCAGTATTTT. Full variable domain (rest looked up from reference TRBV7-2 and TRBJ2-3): GAGVSQSPSNKVTEKGKDVELRCDPISGHTALYWYRQSLGQGLEFLIYFQGNSAPDKSGLPSDRFSAERTGGSVSTLTIQRTQQEDSAVYLCASSLASGGTDTQYFGPGTRLTVL.

The CDR3 region has the DNA TGTGCCAGCTCACCGGGACTAGCGGGCCAAATGCGGTTCTTC. It codes for CASSPGLAGQMRFF. The gene calls are TRBV18 and TRBJ2-1; 12 bases fit TRBD2. CDR1 and CDR2 from the germline V gene are KGHSH and LQKENI. This CDR3 has 14 residues. Unmatched junction bases numbered 9, after V lost 3 bases and J lost 15 bases.

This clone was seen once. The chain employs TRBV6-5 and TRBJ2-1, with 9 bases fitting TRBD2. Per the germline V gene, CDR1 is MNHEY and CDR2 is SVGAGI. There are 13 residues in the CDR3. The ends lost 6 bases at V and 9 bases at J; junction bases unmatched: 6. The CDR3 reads CASSVAGVGEQFF. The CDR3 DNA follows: TGTGCCAGCAGCGTAGCGGGAGTGGGTGAGCAGTTCTTC.

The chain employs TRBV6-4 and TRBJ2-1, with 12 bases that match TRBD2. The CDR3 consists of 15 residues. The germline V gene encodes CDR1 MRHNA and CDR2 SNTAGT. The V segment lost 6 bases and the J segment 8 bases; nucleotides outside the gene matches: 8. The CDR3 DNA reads TGTGCCAGCAGAAGACTAGCGGGAGTTGGGGATGAGCAGTTCTTC. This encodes CASRRLAGVGDEQFF.

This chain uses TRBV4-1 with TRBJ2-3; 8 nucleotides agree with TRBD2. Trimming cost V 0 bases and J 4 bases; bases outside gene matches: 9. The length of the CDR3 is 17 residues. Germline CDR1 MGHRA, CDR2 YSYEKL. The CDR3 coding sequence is TGCGCCAGCAGCCAAGACAGTGCGGGAGCGGGGGCAGATACGCAGTATTTT. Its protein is CASSQDSAGAGADTQYF.